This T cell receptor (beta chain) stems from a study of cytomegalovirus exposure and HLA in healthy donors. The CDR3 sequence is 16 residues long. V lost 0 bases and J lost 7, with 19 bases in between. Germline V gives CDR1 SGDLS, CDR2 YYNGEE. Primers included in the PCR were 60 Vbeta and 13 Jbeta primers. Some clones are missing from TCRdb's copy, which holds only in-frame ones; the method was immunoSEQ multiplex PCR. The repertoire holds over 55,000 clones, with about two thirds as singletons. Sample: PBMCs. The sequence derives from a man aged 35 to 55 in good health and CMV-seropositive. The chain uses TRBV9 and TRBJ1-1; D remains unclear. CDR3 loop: CASSVVSPGGSGEAFF. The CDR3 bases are TGTGCCAGCAGCGTAGTAAGCCCGGGAGGGTCTGGTGAAGCTTTCTTT.